The T cell receptor beta chain under discussion was sequenced for a study of cytomegalovirus exposure and HLA in healthy donors. For the study at large: HLA-typed donors were the source of tens of millions of unique TCRs held in an early data release. Whole-study findings and limits: The productive fraction for most TCR beta V segments was about 90% or about 30% in an earlier analysis. Cytomegalovirus-associated TCR beta chains were listed, numbering 150 to 200.

PCR used 60 Vbeta primers and 13 Jbeta primers. In the authors' workflow: There were 70 million to 95 million unique TCR beta chains by a later count, and some 10 million of them were shared. Profiling relied on immunoSEQ multiplex PCR, and the TCRdb table lists in-frame clones only, not all of them. V, J and clone size reflect that table, while D and trimming were determined from the DNA. This sample yields 130,000 to 150,000 clones, of which 60% to 85% are seen a single time; over 2.5% belongs to the top ten. The CDR3 runs 12 residues. Germline V CDR1 and CDR2: SQVTM, ANQGSEA. V was pared by 5 bases and J by 7 bases, with 14 bases between. As for this clone: What it binds is not known.

V usage is TRBV29-1 and J usage is TRBJ1-2; maybe TRBD1 (5 bases). The specimen sequenced was PBMCs. The source is a male donor in good health and CMV-seronegative. In DNA, the CDR3 is TGCAGCGTTTTCGGGGGGACGAGTGGCTACACCTTC. It yields the protein CSVFGGTSGYTF.